The rows below give T cell receptor beta chains drawn from one sample of a study of human T cells and chemical hapten exposure. TCRdb re-called the RACE reads through MiXCR, storing one row per CDR3 protein. The sample has around 380,000 distinct CDR3 sequences, approximately 5% seen once. Specimen: whole blood, collected in connection with sensitization to the hapten diphenylcyclopropenone (DPC). The source of these receptors is a woman aged 50 to 65 with alopecia areata. Some clones in this sample may be carry-over from other donors' samples. The CDR3 runs from the conserved cysteine through the conserved F or W. Fields, in order: CDR3 DNA, CDR3 protein, clone size, D gene, J gene, CDR3 length, V gene. D genes are given only for firm matches. Expanded clones get a size class; other rows say once, few or many, or leave the size out.

CDR3 DNA: TGTGCCAGCAGTTTATATCGGGAGGGGCCTCAGCCCCAGCATTTT
CDR3 protein: CASSLYREGPQPQHF
clone size: many
D gene: -
J gene: TRBJ1-5
CDR3 length: 15
V gene: TRBV28

CDR3 DNA: TGTGCCAGCAGTTTACGGGGGGGCCAGTTCTTC
CDR3 protein: CASSLRGGQFF
clone size: -
D gene: TRBD2
J gene: TRBJ2-1
CDR3 length: 11
V gene: TRBV28

CDR3 DNA: TGTGCCACCAGTGTCCGGGACGCGCACAATGAGCAGTTCTTC
CDR3 protein: CATSVRDAHNEQFF
clone size: -
D gene: -
J gene: TRBJ2-1
CDR3 length: 14
V gene: TRBV24-1

CDR3 DNA: TGTGCCAGCAGTTACACAGGGGAAGGCTACACCTTC
CDR3 protein: CASSYTGEGYTF
clone size: many
D gene: TRBD1
J gene: TRBJ1-2
CDR3 length: 12
V gene: TRBV6-6

CDR3 DNA: TGCAGCGCTCGGACAGGGGGCTCCTACGAGCAGTACTTC
CDR3 protein: CSARTGGSYEQYF
clone size: many
D gene: TRBD1
J gene: TRBJ2-7
CDR3 length: 13
V gene: TRBV29-1

CDR3 DNA: TGTGCCATCAGTGACGACGGGAATCAGCCCCAGCATTTT
CDR3 protein: CAISDDGNQPQHF
clone size: -
D gene: -
J gene: TRBJ1-5
CDR3 length: 13
V gene: TRBV10-3

CDR3 DNA: TGTGCCAGCAGCCAAGATCCGCGGGAGCAGTTCTTC
CDR3 protein: CASSQDPREQFF
clone size: -
D gene: -
J gene: TRBJ2-1
CDR3 length: 12
V gene: TRBV4-2

CDR3 DNA: TGTGCCAGCAGCTTAGCGTCAGGTCTGAACACTGAAGCTTTCTTT
CDR3 protein: CASSLASGLNTEAFF
clone size: many
D gene: -
J gene: TRBJ1-1
CDR3 length: 15
V gene: TRBV7-6

CDR3 DNA: TGTGCCAGCAGTGTGGGGGGGGTAAGCAATCAGCCCCAGCATTTT
CDR3 protein: CASSVGGVSNQPQHF
clone size: few
D gene: -
J gene: TRBJ1-5
CDR3 length: 15
V gene: TRBV6-1

CDR3 DNA: TGTGCCAGCAGCCCCGAACGCACGGCAACTTTCTATGGCTACACCTTC
CDR3 protein: CASSPERTATFYGYTF
clone size: -
D gene: -
J gene: TRBJ1-2
CDR3 length: 16
V gene: TRBV7-8

CDR3 DNA: TGTGCCAGCAGCCTACAGGACGCAACTAATGAAAAACTGTTTTTT
CDR3 protein: CASSLQDATNEKLFF
clone size: many
D gene: -
J gene: TRBJ1-4
CDR3 length: 15
V gene: TRBV6-2/TRBV6-3

CDR3 DNA: TGCGCCAGCAGCCCCGGGGACCGCCCTGCGGAAAAACTGTATTTT
CDR3 protein: CASSPGDRPAEKLYF
clone size: once
D gene: -
J gene: TRBJ1-4
CDR3 length: 15
V gene: TRBV5-1

CDR3 DNA: TGCGCCAGCAGTGAAGGCGGGGGAAGCAATCAGCCCCAGCATTTT
CDR3 protein: CASSEGGGSNQPQHF
clone size: few
D gene: -
J gene: TRBJ1-5
CDR3 length: 15
V gene: TRBV10-2

CDR3 DNA: TGTGCCAGCAGCTTTTTCGGCGGGGCAAGTTACAATGAGCAGTTCTTC
CDR3 protein: CASSFFGGASYNEQFF
clone size: few
D gene: -
J gene: TRBJ2-1
CDR3 length: 16
V gene: TRBV7-2

CDR3 DNA: TGTGCCAGCAGCTTCCTAGCGGGGGCAGATACGCAGTATTTT
CDR3 protein: CASSFLAGADTQYF
clone size: many
D gene: TRBD2
J gene: TRBJ2-3
CDR3 length: 14
V gene: TRBV11-2

CDR3 DNA: TGTGCCAGCAGCCAGCTCCGGAGCACTGAAGCTTTCTTT
CDR3 protein: CASSQLRSTEAFF
clone size: -
D gene: -
J gene: TRBJ1-1
CDR3 length: 13
V gene: TRBV14

CDR3 DNA: TGCGCCAGCAGTCCGGACCAGGGGAGCAATGAGCAGTTCTTC
CDR3 protein: CASSPDQGSNEQFF
clone size: many
D gene: -
J gene: TRBJ2-1
CDR3 length: 14
V gene: TRBV10-2

CDR3 DNA: TGTGCCAGCAGCGAGGAGGACAGGTTCTACAATCAGCCCCAGCATTTT
CDR3 protein: CASSEEDRFYNQPQHF
clone size: -
D gene: -
J gene: TRBJ1-5
CDR3 length: 16
V gene: TRBV21-1

CDR3 DNA: TGCAGCGTTGAAAGCGGGAGGGCTTACAATGAGCAGTTCTTC
CDR3 protein: CSVESGRAYNEQFF
clone size: many
D gene: TRBD2
J gene: TRBJ2-1
CDR3 length: 14
V gene: TRBV29-1

CDR3 DNA: TGTGCCAGCAGCTTCCGACAGAATTCACCCCTCCACTTT
CDR3 protein: CASSFRQNSPLHF
clone size: many
D gene: -
J gene: TRBJ1-6
CDR3 length: 13
V gene: TRBV5-6

CDR3 DNA: TGTGCCAGCAGTTCTCCCCGAGGACTAGCGGGGGAATTCGGAGAGACCCAGTACTTC
CDR3 protein: CASSSPRGLAGEFGETQYF
clone size: many
D gene: TRBD2
J gene: TRBJ2-5
CDR3 length: 19
V gene: TRBV6-5

CDR3 DNA: TGTGCCAGCAGCCCACCGGACACAGTCACCGGGGAGCTGTTTTTT
CDR3 protein: CASSPPDTVTGELFF
clone size: few
D gene: -
J gene: TRBJ2-2
CDR3 length: 15
V gene: TRBV11-2

CDR3 DNA: TGTGCCAGCAGCCCCCGGGACCGTTCCTACGAGCAGTACTTC
CDR3 protein: CASSPRDRSYEQYF
clone size: many
D gene: -
J gene: TRBJ2-7
CDR3 length: 14
V gene: TRBV7-2

CDR3 DNA: TGTGCCAGCAGCCCGACAGGTTTGGGCGCTGAAGCTTTCTTT
CDR3 protein: CASSPTGLGAEAFF
clone size: many
D gene: -
J gene: TRBJ1-1
CDR3 length: 14
V gene: TRBV14

CDR3 DNA: TGTGCCAGCAGCCCGGTCATGTCATCAATCAACTATGGCTACACCTTC
CDR3 protein: CASSPVMSSINYGYTF
clone size: few
D gene: -
J gene: TRBJ1-2
CDR3 length: 16
V gene: TRBV6-5

CDR3 DNA: TGCAGTGCTAGACAGTCCAGCGGGACCTACGAGCAGTACTTC
CDR3 protein: CSARQSSGTYEQYF
clone size: few
D gene: TRBD2
J gene: TRBJ2-7
CDR3 length: 14
V gene: TRBV20-1

CDR3 DNA: TGTGCCAGCAGCTTAGATACCCCTAGCACAGATACGCAGTATTTT
CDR3 protein: CASSLDTPSTDTQYF
clone size: -
D gene: -
J gene: TRBJ2-3
CDR3 length: 15
V gene: TRBV11-2

CDR3 DNA: TGCGCCAGCAGCCAAGAAAGGGGCGGCTCACCCCTCCACTTT
CDR3 protein: CASSQERGGSPLHF
clone size: many
D gene: -
J gene: TRBJ1-6
CDR3 length: 14
V gene: TRBV4-3

CDR3 DNA: TGTGCCAGCAGTTACTGGGCGGGGGAGCAGTACTTC
CDR3 protein: CASSYWAGEQYF
clone size: -
D gene: -
J gene: TRBJ2-7
CDR3 length: 12
V gene: TRBV6-5

CDR3 DNA: TGCGCCAGCAGCCTCAGTCTAAACCAGCCCCAGCATTTT
CDR3 protein: CASSLSLNQPQHF
clone size: many
D gene: -
J gene: TRBJ1-5
CDR3 length: 13
V gene: TRBV4-1

CDR3 DNA: TGTGCCAGCAGCCCGGGACGGCTTCGAAATTATAGCAATCAGCCCCAGCATTTT
CDR3 protein: CASSPGRLRNYSNQPQHF
clone size: few
D gene: -
J gene: TRBJ1-5
CDR3 length: 18
V gene: TRBV11-2

CDR3 DNA: TGCAGCGTTGAACCAGAGCGGGATGAGCAGTTCTTC
CDR3 protein: CSVEPERDEQFF
clone size: many
D gene: -
J gene: TRBJ2-1
CDR3 length: 12
V gene: TRBV29-1

CDR3 DNA: TGTGCCAGCAGCCAAGATCGAGGGAACGAGCAGTACTTC
CDR3 protein: CASSQDRGNEQYF
clone size: few
D gene: -
J gene: TRBJ2-7
CDR3 length: 13
V gene: TRBV4-2

CDR3 DNA: TGTGCCAGCAGCACCCCCCGGGACAGGGATACTGAAGCTTTCTTT
CDR3 protein: CASSTPRDRDTEAFF
clone size: many
D gene: TRBD1
J gene: TRBJ1-1
CDR3 length: 15
V gene: TRBV7-9

CDR3 DNA: TGCAGTGCTAGAGTGGCAGGGATGAACACTGAAGCTTTCTTT
CDR3 protein: CSARVAGMNTEAFF
clone size: many
D gene: -
J gene: TRBJ1-1
CDR3 length: 14
V gene: TRBV20-1

CDR3 DNA: TGTGCCAGCAGCAAAGCCGCTAGCGGGGGGAACACCGGGGAGCTGTTTTTT
CDR3 protein: CASSKAASGGNTGELFF
clone size: many
D gene: -
J gene: TRBJ2-2
CDR3 length: 17
V gene: TRBV21-1

CDR3 DNA: TGTGCCAGCTGTGGCCCATGGAAGGGGCCTGAAGCTTTCTTT
CDR3 protein: CASCGPWKGPEAFF
clone size: many
D gene: -
J gene: TRBJ1-1
CDR3 length: 14
V gene: TRBV11-3

CDR3 DNA: TGCAGCGTTGACTCCGCGGGAGTAAGAGATACGCAGTATTTT
CDR3 protein: CSVDSAGVRDTQYF
clone size: few
D gene: TRBD2
J gene: TRBJ2-3
CDR3 length: 14
V gene: TRBV29-1

CDR3 DNA: TGTGCCAGCAGTTACCGGGCAGATAACTATGGCTACACCTTC
CDR3 protein: CASSYRADNYGYTF
clone size: many
D gene: -
J gene: TRBJ1-2
CDR3 length: 14
V gene: TRBV6-5

CDR3 DNA: TGTGCCAGCAGTGAATATGGGCTCACTGAAGCTTTCTTT
CDR3 protein: CASSEYGLTEAFF
clone size: few
D gene: -
J gene: TRBJ1-1
CDR3 length: 13
V gene: TRBV25-1

CDR3 DNA: TGTGCCAGCAGTGACACAGTGAACACTGAAGCTTTCTTT
CDR3 protein: CASSDTVNTEAFF
clone size: -
D gene: -
J gene: TRBJ1-1
CDR3 length: 13
V gene: TRBV6-5

CDR3 DNA: TGTGCCAGCAGCCCGGGACAGGGGTTTGGCTACACCTTC
CDR3 protein: CASSPGQGFGYTF
clone size: -
D gene: TRBD1
J gene: TRBJ1-2
CDR3 length: 13
V gene: TRBV12-3/TRBV12-4

CDR3 DNA: TGTGCCAGCAGCCCTACCTCCCGTGGGCAGTTCTTC
CDR3 protein: CASSPTSRGQFF
clone size: many
D gene: -
J gene: TRBJ2-1
CDR3 length: 12
V gene: TRBV7-2

CDR3 DNA: TGTGCCAGCAGCTCGGGTCCTCGAAAAAACATTCAGTACTTC
CDR3 protein: CASSSGPRKNIQYF
clone size: many
D gene: -
J gene: TRBJ2-4
CDR3 length: 14
V gene: TRBV12-3/TRBV12-4

CDR3 DNA: TGTGCCAGCAGGGAGGGAGCCACTGAAGCTTTCTTT
CDR3 protein: CASREGATEAFF
clone size: -
D gene: -
J gene: TRBJ1-1
CDR3 length: 12
V gene: TRBV12-3/TRBV12-4

CDR3 DNA: TGTGCCAGCAGTTTAGAGGAAAAACTGTTTTTT
CDR3 protein: CASSLEEKLFF
clone size: many
D gene: -
J gene: TRBJ1-4
CDR3 length: 11
V gene: TRBV11-2

CDR3 DNA: TGTGCCAGCAGCCCACTAGCGTCGTACGAGCAGTACTTC
CDR3 protein: CASSPLASYEQYF
clone size: many
D gene: TRBD2
J gene: TRBJ2-7
CDR3 length: 13
V gene: TRBV12-3/TRBV12-4